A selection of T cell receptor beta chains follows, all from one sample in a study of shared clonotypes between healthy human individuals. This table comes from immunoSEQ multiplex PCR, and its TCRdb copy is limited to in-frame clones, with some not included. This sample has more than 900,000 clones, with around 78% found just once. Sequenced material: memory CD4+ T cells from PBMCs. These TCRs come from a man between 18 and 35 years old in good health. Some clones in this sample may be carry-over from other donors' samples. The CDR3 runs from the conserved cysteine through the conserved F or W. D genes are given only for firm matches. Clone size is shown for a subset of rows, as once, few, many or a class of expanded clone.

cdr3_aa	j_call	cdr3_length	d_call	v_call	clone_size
CASSPGGRDFQFF	TRBJ2-1	13	.	TRBV7-9	few
CASSFPFSATGADTQYF	TRBJ2-3	17	.	TRBV13	.
CSGAGTSALNTEAFF	TRBJ1-1	15	.	TRBV29-1	.
CASSFGGRAVFF	TRBJ2-1	12	.	TRBV7-2	.
CASRLAPGGSGCPAGIQYF	TRBJ2-4	19	.	TRBV12-2	.
CASSLYRGRTGELFF	TRBJ2-2	15	TRBD1	TRBV5-1	once
CASREQVLTDTQYF	TRBJ2-3	14	.	TRBV6-1	.
CASSGGPSYEQYF	TRBJ2-7	13	.	TRBV6-1	.
CSAGDSGSNNEQFF	TRBJ2-1	14	TRBD2	TRBV29-1	.
CASSLAAGAYGYTF	TRBJ1-2	14	.	TRBV27	once
CASRTTGGGNTIYF	TRBJ1-3	14	TRBD1	TRBV28	.
CASSLSTGGSYEQYF	TRBJ2-7	15	TRBD1	TRBV28	.
CASSHGTVTLNTEAFF	TRBJ1-1	16	TRBD1	TRBV14	.
CASRLVGVADTQYF	TRBJ2-3	14	.	TRBV10-2	.
CASSLSPSGQGQPQHF	TRBJ1-5	16	TRBD1	TRBV28	.
CAWSATSGRAKSLPYNEQFF	TRBJ2-1	20	TRBD2	TRBV30	.
CASSPGSAGNSPLHF	TRBJ1-6	15	.	TRBV7-9	.
CASSSYDKGWAEAFF	TRBJ1-1	15	.	TRBV28	once
CASSQGRGGNTGELFF	TRBJ2-2	16	.	TRBV4-2	.
CASSLRGANTGELFF	TRBJ2-2	15	.	TRBV7-8	once
CASTQVATPVWHEQFF	TRBJ2-1	16	.	TRBV28	.
CASSRDPFSGNQPQHF	TRBJ1-5	16	.	TRBV5-1	.
CASSQAKRTGQTGELFF	TRBJ2-2	17	TRBD1	TRBV7-9	.
CASNSRTVHTDTQYF	TRBJ2-3	15	.	TRBV2	.